Shown below are 8 T cell receptor beta chains from a single sample sequenced in a study of shared clonotypes between healthy human individuals. Measured with immunoSEQ multiplex PCR; TCRdb has only the in-frame clones, and not every one. Of approximately 1,000,000 clones listed, approximately 80% were seen once; the top ten hold more than 0.85%. The sequenced sample was memory CD4+ T cells from PBMCs. The subset denotes: CD45RA-negative fraction. The receptors originated from a man aged 18 to 29 in good health. Some clones in this sample may be carry-over from other donors' samples.

The chain combines TRBV30 with TRBJ1-2; weak D call: TRBD1 (5 bases). V lost 1 base, J lost 2 bases, and 8 bases lay in between. Germline loops: CDR1 GTSNPN, CDR2 SVGIG (reference sequence). This CDR3 is built from 13 residues. CDR3 DNA: TGTGCCTGGAGTGATTCAGGGAACTATGGCTACACCTTC. It specifies CAWSDSGNYGYTF.

The gene calls are TRBV25-1 and TRBJ1-2; D is unresolved. The CDR3 spans 14 residues. Germline CDR1 and CDR2: MGHDK and SYGVNS. The V gene lost 3 bases and the J gene lost 0 bases, with 8 bases spanning the gap. The CDR3 here is CASSDARANYGYTF. The CDR3 coding sequence is TGTGCCAGCAGTGACGCGAGAGCTAACTATGGCTACACCTTC.

Worth noting for this clone: The same CDR3 can be traced to other DNA sequences in this sample. The chain links TRBV2 to TRBJ2-1, with TRBD2 matching over 11 bases. V was pared by 6 bases and J by 2 bases, with 3 bases of the junction left unmatched. The CDR3 covers 15 residues. Germline V gives CDR1 SNHLY, CDR2 FYNNEI. This CDR3 is CASRQTSGAYNEQFF. CDR3 bases: TGTGCCAGCAGGCAGACTAGCGGGGCCTACAATGAGCAGTTCTTC.

V usage is TRBV11-2 and J usage is TRBJ2-1, with D uncertain. V was pared by 3 bases and J by 6 bases, with 9 bases between. Germline V gene sequence: CDR1 SGHAT, CDR2 FQNNGV. The CDR3 has 13 amino acids. CDR3 amino acids: CASSLGYTNEQFF. The CDR3 nucleotides read TGTGCCAGCAGCTTGGGCTACACCAATGAGCAGTTCTTC.

The chain combines TRBV11-1 with TRBJ2-1; 8 nucleotides agree with TRBD2. The V segment lost 4 bases and the J segment 6 bases; nucleotides outside the gene matches: 8. This CDR3 spans 15 amino acids. Germline V CDR1 and CDR2: SGHAT, FQDESV (reference sequence). In DNA, the CDR3 is TGTGCCAGCAGCTCCTCCGGGACTAGAACCAATGAGCAGTTCTTC. It codes for CASSSSGTRTNEQFF.

The chain is built from TRBV2 and TRBJ2-1; D possibly corresponds to TRBD2 (6 bases). In germline, CDR1 is SNHLY, CDR2 FYNNEI. The V end lost 7 bases, the J end lost 2 bases, and 15 bases lay between the germline ends. The CDR3 contains 15 residues. The CDR3: CASIKGGGAYNEQFF. CDR3 DNA sequence: TGTGCCAGCATAAAGGGCGGCGGGGCCTACAATGAGCAGTTCTTC.

The chain combines TRBV7-9 with TRBJ2-7; D remains ambiguous. This CDR3 has 11 residues. Germline V gene sequence: CDR1 SEHNR, CDR2 FQNEAQ (reference sequence). The germline V and J ends were trimmed by 7 bases and 9 bases, with 13 bases remaining between them. CDR3 loop: CASTGTEAQYF. The DNA of the CDR3 is TGTGCCAGCACCGGAACAGAGGCGCAGTACTTC. The full variable domain, rest sourced from reference TRBV7-9 and TRBJ2-7, is DTGVSQNPRHKITKRGQNVTFRCDPISEHNRLYWYRQTLGQGPEFLTYFQNEAQLEKSRLLSDRFSAERPKGSFSTLEIQRTEQGDSAMYLCASTGTEAQYFGPGTRLTVT.

This sequence joins TRBV4-1 and TRBJ2-5; D remains unclear. CDR1 and CDR2 (germline): MGHRA, YSYEKL. V lost 0 bases and J lost 4, with 12 bases in between. This CDR3 has 15 residues. CDR3 amino acids: CASSQDWLPPETQYF. The CDR3 nucleotides are TGCGCCAGCAGCCAAGATTGGCTCCCCCCAGAGACCCAGTACTTC.